What follows describes a single TCR beta chain. Libraries were prepared by immunoSEQ multiplex PCR; TCRdb keeps only in-frame clonotypes and omits some of them. The sample consists of roughly 100,000 clones, around 92% of them appearing once. These data are taken from a study of T cell changes during pregnancy in multiple sclerosis. This CDR3 spans 14 amino acids. Looked up from germline, CDR1 is SNHLY and CDR2 is FYNNEI. J lost 0 bases, V lost 10 bases, and 6 bases had no gene match. The sample was peripheral blood, taken after pregnancy. This chain links TRBV2 with TRBJ2-3; TRBD1 matches 8 bases. The source is a female donor in good health, enrolled as a control in a pregnancy study. The CDR3 here is CATRWDRSTDTQYF. The CDR3 coding sequence is TGTGCCACCAGATGGGACAGGAGCACAGATACGCAGTATTTT. The entire variable domain, with the rest obtained from reference TRBV2 and TRBJ2-3, is as follows: EPEVTQTPSHQVTQMGQEVILRCVPISNHLYFYWYRQILGQKVEFLVSFYNNEISEKSEIFDDQFSVERPDGSNFTLKIRSTKLEDSAMYFCATRWDRSTDTQYFGPGTRLTVL.